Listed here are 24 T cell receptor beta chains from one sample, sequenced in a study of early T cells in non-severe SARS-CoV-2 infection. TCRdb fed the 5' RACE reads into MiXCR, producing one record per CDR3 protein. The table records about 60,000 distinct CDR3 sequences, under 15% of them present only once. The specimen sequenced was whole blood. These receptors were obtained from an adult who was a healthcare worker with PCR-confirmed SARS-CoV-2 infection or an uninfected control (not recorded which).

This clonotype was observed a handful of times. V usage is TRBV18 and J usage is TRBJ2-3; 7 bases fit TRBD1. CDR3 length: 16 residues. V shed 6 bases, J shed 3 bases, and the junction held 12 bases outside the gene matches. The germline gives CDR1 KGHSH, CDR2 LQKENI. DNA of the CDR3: TGTGCCAGCTCCCCTGTCTCATCCAGGGGGACAGATACGCAGTATTTT. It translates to CASSPVSSRGTDTQYF.

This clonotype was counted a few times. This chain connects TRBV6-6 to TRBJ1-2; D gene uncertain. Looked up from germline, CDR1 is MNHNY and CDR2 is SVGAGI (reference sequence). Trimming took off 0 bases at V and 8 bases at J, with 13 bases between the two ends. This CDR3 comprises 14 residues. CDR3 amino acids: CASSYSNMAGGYTF. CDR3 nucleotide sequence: TGTGCCAGCAGTTACTCGAATATGGCAGGAGGCTACACCTTC.

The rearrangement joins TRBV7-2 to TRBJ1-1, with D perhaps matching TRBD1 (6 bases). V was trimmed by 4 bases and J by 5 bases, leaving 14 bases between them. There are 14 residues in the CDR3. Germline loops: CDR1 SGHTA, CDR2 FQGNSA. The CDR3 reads CASSSRTERTEAFF. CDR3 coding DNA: TGTGCCAGCAGCTCCCGGACAGAAAGGACTGAAGCTTTCTTT.

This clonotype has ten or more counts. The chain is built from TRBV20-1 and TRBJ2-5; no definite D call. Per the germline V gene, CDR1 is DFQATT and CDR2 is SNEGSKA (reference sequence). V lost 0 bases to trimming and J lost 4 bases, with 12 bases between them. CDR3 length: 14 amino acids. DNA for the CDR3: TGCAGTGCTAGAGATCGCACAGTTCGAGAGACCCAGTACTTC. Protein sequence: CSARDRTVRETQYF.

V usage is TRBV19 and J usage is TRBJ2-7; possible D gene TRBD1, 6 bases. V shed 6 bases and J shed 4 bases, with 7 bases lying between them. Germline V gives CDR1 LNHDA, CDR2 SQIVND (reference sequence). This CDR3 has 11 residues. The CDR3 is CASRQGYEQYF. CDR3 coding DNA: TGTGCCAGTAGACAGGGTTACGAGCAGTACTTC.

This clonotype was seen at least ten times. The DNA of the CDR3 is TGCAGTGCTAAACTCCACCTTATTGCTTACAATGAGCAGTTCTTC. Translating it yields CSAKLHLIAYNEQFF. The chain links TRBV20-1 to TRBJ2-1; D is undetermined. Germline CDR1 is DFQATT and CDR2 is SNEGSKA (reference sequence). V shed 4 bases and J shed 4 bases, with 17 bases lying between them. This CDR3 is built from 15 residues.

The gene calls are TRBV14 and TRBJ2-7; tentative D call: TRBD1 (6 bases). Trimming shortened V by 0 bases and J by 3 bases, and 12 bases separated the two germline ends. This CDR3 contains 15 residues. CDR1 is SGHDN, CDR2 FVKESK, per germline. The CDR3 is CASSQEGGPYYEQYF. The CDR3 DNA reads TGTGCCAGCAGCCAAGAAGGGGGACCCTACTACGAGCAGTACTTC.

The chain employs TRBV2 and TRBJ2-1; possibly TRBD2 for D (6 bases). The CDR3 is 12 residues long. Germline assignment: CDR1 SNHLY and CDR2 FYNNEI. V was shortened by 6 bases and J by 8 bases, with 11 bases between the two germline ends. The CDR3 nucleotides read TGTGCCAGCAGGGCGGGATACGATGAGCAGTTCTTC. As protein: CASRAGYDEQFF.

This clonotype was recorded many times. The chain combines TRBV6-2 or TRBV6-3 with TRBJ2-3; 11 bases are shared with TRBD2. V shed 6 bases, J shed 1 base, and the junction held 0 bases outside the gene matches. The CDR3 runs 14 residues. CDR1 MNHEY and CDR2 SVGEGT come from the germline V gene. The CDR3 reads CASRLAGGTDTQYF. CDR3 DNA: TGTGCCAGCAGACTAGCGGGGGGCACAGATACGCAGTATTTT.

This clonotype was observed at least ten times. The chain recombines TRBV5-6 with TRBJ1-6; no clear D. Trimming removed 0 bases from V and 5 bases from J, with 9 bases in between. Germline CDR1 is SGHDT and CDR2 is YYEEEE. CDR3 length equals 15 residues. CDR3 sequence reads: CASSLAGLNNSPLHF. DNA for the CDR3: TGTGCCAGCAGCTTGGCCGGGCTGAATAATTCACCCCTCCACTTT.

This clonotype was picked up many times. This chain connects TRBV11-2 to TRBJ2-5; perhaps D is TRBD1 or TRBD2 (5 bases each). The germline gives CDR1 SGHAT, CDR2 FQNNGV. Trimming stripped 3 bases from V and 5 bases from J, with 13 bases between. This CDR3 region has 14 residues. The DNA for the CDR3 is TGTGCCAGCAGCTTGAGGGGTCTTGGGGAGACCCAGTACTTC. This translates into CASSLRGLGETQYF. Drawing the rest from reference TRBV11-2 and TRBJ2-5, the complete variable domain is EAGVAQSPRYKIIEKRQSVAFWCNPISGHATLYWYQQILGQGPKLLIQFQNNGVVDDSQLPKDRFSAERLKGVDSTLKIQPAKLEDSAVYLCASSLRGLGETQYFGPGTRLLVL.

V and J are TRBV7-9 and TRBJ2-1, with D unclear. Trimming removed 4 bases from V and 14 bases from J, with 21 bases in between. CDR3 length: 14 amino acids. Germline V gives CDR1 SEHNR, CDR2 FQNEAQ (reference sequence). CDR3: CASSSERWAQFKFF. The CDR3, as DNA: TGTGCCAGCAGCTCAGAAAGATGGGCCCAATTTAAGTTCTTC.

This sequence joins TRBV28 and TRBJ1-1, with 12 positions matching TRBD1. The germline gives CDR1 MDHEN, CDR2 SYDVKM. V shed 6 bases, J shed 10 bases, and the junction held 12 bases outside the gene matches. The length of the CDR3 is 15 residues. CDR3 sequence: CASSTMGQGAGRAFF. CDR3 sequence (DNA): TGTGCCAGCAGCACAATGGGACAGGGGGCTGGAAGAGCTTTCTTT.

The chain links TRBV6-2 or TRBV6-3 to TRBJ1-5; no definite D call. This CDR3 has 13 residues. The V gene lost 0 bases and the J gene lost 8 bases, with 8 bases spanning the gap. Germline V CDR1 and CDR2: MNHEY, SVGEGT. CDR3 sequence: CASSYSNREPQHF. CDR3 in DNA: TGTGCCAGCAGTTACTCGAATAGGGAGCCCCAGCATTTT.

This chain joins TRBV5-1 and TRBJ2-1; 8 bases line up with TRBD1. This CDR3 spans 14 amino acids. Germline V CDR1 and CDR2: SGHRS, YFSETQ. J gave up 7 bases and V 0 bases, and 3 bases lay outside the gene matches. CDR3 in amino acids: CASSLGTGPNEQFF. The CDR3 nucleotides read TGCGCCAGCAGCTTGGGGACAGGGCCGAATGAGCAGTTCTTC.

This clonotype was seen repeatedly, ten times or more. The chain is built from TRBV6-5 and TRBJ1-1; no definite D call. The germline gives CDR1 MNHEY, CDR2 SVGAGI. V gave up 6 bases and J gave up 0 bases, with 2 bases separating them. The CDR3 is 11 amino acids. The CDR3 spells CASRMNTEAFF. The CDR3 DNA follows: TGTGCCAGCAGGATGAACACTGAAGCTTTCTTT.

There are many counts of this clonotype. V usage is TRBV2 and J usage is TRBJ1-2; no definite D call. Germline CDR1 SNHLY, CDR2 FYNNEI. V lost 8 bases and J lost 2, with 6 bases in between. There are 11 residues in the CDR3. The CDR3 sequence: CASLSNYGYTF. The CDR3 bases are TGTGCCAGCCTTTCGAACTATGGCTACACCTTC.

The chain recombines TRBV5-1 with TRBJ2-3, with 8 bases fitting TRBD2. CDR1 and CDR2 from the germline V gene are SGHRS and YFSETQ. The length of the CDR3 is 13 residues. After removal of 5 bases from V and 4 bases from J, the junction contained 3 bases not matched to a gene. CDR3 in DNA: TGCGCCAGCAGTGCGGGAGGTTCAGATACGCAGTATTTT. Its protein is CASSAGGSDTQYF.

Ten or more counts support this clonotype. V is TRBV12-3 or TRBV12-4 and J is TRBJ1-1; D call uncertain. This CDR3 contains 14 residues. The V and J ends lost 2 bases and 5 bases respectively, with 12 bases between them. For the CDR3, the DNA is TGTGCCAGCAGTTTATCGGGTGGTGGGACTGAAGCTTTCTTT. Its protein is CASSLSGGGTEAFF.

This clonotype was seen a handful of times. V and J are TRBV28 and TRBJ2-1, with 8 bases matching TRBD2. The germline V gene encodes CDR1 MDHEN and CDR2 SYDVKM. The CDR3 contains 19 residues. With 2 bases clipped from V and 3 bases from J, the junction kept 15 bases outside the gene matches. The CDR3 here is CASSLGSILSGRHYNEQFF. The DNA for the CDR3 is TGTGCCAGCAGTTTAGGGTCGATTTTAAGCGGGAGACACTACAATGAGCAGTTCTTC.

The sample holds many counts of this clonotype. CDR3 loop: CASSYTGRDARNYNSPLHF. As DNA, the CDR3 is TGTGCCAGCAGTTACACAGGGCGCGATGCCAGAAACTATAATTCACCCCTCCACTTT. The chain links TRBV6-6 to TRBJ1-6, with D maybe TRBD1 (6 bases). Trimming shortened V by 2 bases and J by 3 bases, and 20 bases separated the two germline ends. Germline CDR1 and CDR2: MNHNY and SVGAGI (reference sequence). CDR3 length equals 19 residues.

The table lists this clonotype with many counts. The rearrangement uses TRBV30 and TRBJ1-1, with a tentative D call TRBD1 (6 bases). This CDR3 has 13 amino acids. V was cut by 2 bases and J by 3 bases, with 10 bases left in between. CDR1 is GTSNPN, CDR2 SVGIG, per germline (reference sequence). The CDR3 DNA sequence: TGTGCCTGGAGTTACAGGGCGGACACTGAAGCTTTCTTT. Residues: CAWSYRADTEAFF.

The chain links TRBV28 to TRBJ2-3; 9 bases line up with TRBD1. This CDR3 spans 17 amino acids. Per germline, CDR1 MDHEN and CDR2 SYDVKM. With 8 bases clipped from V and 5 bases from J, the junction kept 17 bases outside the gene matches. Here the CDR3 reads CASPPSAQGAVLDTQYF. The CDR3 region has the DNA TGTGCCAGCCCTCCCTCGGCACAGGGGGCTGTTTTAGATACGCAGTATTTT. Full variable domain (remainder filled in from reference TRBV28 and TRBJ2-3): DVKVTQSSRYLVKRTGEKVFLECVQDMDHENMFWYRQDPGLGLRLIYFSYDVKMKEKGDIPEGYSVSREKKERFSLILESASTNQTSMYLCASPPSAQGAVLDTQYFGPGTRLTVL.

CDR3 DNA: TGTGCCAGCAGTTTATCGGGACAGCGCAATCAGCCCCAGCATTTT. It encodes CASSLSGQRNQPQHF. The chain recombines TRBV27 with TRBJ1-5; 7 positions agree with TRBD1. This CDR3 region has 15 residues. Looked up from germline, CDR1 is MNHEY and CDR2 is SMNVEV (reference sequence). V was pared by 0 bases and J by 2 bases, with 1 base of the junction left unmatched.